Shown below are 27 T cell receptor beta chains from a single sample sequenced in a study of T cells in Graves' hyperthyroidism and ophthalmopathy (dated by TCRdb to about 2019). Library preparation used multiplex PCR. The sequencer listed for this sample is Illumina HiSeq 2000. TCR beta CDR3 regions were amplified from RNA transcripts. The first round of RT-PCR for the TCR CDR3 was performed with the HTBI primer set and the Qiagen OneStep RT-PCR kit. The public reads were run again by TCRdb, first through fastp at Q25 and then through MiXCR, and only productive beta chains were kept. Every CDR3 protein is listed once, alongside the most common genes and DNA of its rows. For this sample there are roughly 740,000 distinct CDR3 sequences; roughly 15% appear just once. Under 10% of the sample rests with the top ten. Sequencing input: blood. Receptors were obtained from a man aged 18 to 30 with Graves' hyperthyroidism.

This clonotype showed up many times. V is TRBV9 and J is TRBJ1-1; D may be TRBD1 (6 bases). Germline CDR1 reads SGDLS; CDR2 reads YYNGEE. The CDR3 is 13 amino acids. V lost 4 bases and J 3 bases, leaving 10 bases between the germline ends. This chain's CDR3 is CASSPNRDTEAFF. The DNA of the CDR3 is TGTGCCAGCAGCCCCAACAGGGACACTGAAGCTTTCTTT.

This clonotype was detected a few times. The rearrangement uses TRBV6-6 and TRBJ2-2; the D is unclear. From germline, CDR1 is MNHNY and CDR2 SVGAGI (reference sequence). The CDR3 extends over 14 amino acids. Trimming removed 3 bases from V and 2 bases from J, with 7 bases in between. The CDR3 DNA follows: TGTGCCAGCAGTTATATCAGTAACACCGGGGAGCTGTTTTTT. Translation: CASSYISNTGELFF.

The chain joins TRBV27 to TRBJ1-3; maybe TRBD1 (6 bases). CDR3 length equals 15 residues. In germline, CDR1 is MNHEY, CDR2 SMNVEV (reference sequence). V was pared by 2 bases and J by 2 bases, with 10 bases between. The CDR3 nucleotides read TGTGCCAGCAGTTTAACAAGGACAGCTGGAAACACCATATATTTT. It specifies CASSLTRTAGNTIYF.

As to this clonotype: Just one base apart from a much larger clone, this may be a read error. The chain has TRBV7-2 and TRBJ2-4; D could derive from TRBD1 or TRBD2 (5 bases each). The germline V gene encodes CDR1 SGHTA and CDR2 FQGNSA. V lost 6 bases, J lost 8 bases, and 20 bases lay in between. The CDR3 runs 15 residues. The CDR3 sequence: CASRRPGTPKDIQYF. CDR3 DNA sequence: TGTGCCAGCAGACGGCCCGGGACCCCCAAGGACATTCAGTACTTC. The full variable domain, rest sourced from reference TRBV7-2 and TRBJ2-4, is GAGVSQSPSNKVTEKGKDVELRCDPISGHTALYWYRQSLGQGLEFLIYFQGNSAPDKSGLPSDRFSAERTGGSVSTLTIQRTQQEDSAVYLCASRRPGTPKDIQYFGAGTRLSVL.

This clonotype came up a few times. CDR3 DNA: TGTGCCAGTAGTATAGATCTCAGGGGACGATATAGCAATCAGCCCCAGCATTTT. This gives the protein CASSIDLRGRYSNQPQHF. The chain combines TRBV19 with TRBJ1-5, with D possibly being TRBD1 (6 bases). Germline V gives CDR1 LNHDA, CDR2 SQIVND (reference sequence). This CDR3 contains 18 residues. Between the trimmed V and J ends, which lost 0 bases and 0 bases, there was a span of 15 bases.

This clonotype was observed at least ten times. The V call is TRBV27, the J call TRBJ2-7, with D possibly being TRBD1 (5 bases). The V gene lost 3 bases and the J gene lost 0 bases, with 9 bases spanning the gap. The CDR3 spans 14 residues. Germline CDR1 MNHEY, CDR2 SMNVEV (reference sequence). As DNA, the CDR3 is TGTGCCAGCAGTTTTCACGACAGCTCCTACGAGCAGTACTTC. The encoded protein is CASSFHDSSYEQYF.

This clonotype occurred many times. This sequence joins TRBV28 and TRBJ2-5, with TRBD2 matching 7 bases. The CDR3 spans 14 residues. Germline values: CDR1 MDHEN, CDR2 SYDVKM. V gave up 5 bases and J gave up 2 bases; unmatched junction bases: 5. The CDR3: CASSPLAKQETQYF. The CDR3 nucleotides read TGTGCCAGCAGTCCACTAGCGAAACAAGAGACCCAGTACTTC.

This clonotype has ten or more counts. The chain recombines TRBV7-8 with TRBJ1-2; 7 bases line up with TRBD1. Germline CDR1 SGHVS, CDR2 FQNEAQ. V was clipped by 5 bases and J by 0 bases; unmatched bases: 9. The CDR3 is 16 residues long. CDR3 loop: CASSRSSGTANYGYTF. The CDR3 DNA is TGTGCCAGCAGCCGTTCCTCCGGGACAGCTAACTATGGCTACACCTTC.

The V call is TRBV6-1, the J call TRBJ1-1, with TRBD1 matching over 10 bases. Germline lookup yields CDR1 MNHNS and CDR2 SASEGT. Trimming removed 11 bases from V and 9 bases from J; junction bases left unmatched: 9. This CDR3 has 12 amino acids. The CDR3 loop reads CAGRSGQGKAFF. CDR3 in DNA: TGTGCCGGAAGATCGGGACAGGGGAAAGCTTTCTTT.

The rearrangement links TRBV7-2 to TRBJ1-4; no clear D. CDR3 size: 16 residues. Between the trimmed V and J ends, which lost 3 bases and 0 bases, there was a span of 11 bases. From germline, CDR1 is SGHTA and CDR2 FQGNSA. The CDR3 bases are TGTGCCAGCAGCTTTCCCGACTGGTCAACTAATGAAAAACTGTTTTTT. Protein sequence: CASSFPDWSTNEKLFF.

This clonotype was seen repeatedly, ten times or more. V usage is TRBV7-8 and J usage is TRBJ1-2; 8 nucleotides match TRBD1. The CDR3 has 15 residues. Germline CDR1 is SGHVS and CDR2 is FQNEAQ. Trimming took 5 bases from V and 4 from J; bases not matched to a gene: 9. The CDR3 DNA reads TGTGCCAGCAGCCCTTCCCGGACAGGGCGCTATGGCTACACCTTC. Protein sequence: CASSPSRTGRYGYTF.

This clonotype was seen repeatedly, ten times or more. The CDR3 coding sequence is TGTGCCAGCCTGACTAGCGGGATCTGGGAGACCCAGTACTTC. As protein: CASLTSGIWETQYF. The J gene is TRBJ2-5, the V gene TRBV2; 11 bases are shared with TRBD2. The germline gives CDR1 SNHLY, CDR2 FYNNEI. Unmatched junction bases numbered 7, after V lost 8 bases and J lost 5 bases. The length of the CDR3 is 14 residues.

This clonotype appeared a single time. Here the CDR3 DNA reads TGCGCCAGCAGCGGCAGGGGTTCCGACACTGAAGCTTTCTTT. Protein sequence: CASSGRGSDTEAFF. The rearrangement joins TRBV5-1 to TRBJ1-1; D is possibly TRBD1 (6 bases). The CDR3 is made up of 14 amino acids. CDR1 and CDR2 from the germline V gene are SGHRS and YFSETQ. V was cut by 4 bases and J by 3 bases, with 13 bases left in between.

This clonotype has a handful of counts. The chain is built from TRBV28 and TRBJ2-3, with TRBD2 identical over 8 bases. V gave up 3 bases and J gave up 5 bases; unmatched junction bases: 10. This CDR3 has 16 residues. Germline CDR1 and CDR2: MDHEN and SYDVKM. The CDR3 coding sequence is TGTGCCAGCAGTTTGGGGGGTTCAGCGGGAGTAGATACGCAGTATTTT. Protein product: CASSLGGSAGVDTQYF.

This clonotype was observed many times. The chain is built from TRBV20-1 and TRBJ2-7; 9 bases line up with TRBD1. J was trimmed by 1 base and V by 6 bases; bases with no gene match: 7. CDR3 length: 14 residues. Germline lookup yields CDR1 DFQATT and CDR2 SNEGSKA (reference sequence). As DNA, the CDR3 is TGCAGTGCCCCTAGGACAGGGGCGTCCTACGAGCAGTACTTC. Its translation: CSAPRTGASYEQYF.

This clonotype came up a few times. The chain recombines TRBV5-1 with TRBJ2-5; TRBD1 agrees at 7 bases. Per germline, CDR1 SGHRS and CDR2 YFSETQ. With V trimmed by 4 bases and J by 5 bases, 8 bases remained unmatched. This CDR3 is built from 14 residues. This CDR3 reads CASSPQGLGETQYF. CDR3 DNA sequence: TGCGCCAGCAGCCCACAGGGGCTTGGGGAGACCCAGTACTTC. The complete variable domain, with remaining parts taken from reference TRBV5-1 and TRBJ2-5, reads KAGVTQTPRYLIKTRGQQVTLSCSPISGHRSVSWYQQTPGQGLQFLFEYFSETQRNKGNFPGRFSGRQFSNSRSEMNVSTLELGDSALYLCASSPQGLGETQYFGPGTRLLVL.

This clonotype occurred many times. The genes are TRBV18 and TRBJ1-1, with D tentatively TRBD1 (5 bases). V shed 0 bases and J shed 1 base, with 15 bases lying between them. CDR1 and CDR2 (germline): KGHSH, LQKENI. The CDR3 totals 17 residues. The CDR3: CASSPPRRGDWNTEAFF. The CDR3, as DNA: TGTGCCAGCTCACCACCCCGGCGGGGGGACTGGAACACTGAAGCTTTCTTT.

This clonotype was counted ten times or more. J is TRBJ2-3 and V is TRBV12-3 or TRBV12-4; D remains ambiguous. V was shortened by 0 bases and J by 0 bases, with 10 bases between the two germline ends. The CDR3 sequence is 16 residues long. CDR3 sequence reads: CASSLAGESSTDTQYF. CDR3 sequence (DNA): TGTGCCAGCAGTTTAGCAGGAGAGTCTAGCACAGATACGCAGTATTTT.

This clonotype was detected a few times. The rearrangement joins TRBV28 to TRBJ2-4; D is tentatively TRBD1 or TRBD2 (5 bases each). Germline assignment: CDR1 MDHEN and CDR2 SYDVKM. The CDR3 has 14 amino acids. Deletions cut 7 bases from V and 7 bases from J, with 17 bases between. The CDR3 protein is CASTSGLARNIQYF. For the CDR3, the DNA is TGTGCCAGCACGTCAGGGTTAGCGCGGAACATTCAGTACTTC.

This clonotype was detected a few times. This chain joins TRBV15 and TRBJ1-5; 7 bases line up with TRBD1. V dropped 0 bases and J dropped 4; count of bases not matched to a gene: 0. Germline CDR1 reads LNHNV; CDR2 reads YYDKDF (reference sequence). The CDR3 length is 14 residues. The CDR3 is CATSRETGNQPQHF. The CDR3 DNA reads TGTGCCACCAGCAGAGAGACAGGGAATCAGCCCCAGCATTTT.

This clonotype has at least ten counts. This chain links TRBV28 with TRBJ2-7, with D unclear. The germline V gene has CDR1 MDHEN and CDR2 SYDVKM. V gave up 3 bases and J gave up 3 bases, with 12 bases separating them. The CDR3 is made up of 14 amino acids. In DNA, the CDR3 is TGTGCCAGCAGTTTCAAGTCAGGAAACTACGAGCAGTACTTC. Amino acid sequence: CASSFKSGNYEQYF.

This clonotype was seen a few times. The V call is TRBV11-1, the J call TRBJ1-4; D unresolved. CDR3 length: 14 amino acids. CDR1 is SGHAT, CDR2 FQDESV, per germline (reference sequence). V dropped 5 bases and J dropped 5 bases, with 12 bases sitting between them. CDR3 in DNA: TGTGCCAGCAGCACTCCAGACGGAAATGAAAAACTGTTTTTT. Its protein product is CASSTPDGNEKLFF.

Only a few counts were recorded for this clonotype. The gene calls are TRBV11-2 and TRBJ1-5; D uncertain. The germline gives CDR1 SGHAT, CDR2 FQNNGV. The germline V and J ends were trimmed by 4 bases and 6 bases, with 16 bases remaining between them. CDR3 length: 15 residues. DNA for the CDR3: TGTGCCAGCAGCTCAGAGGGCGGGGTGGCTCAGCCCCAGCATTTT. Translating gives CASSSEGGVAQPQHF. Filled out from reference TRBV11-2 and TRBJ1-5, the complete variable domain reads EAGVAQSPRYKIIEKRQSVAFWCNPISGHATLYWYQQILGQGPKLLIQFQNNGVVDDSQLPKDRFSAERLKGVDSTLKIQPAKLEDSAVYLCASSSEGGVAQPQHFGDGTRLSIL.

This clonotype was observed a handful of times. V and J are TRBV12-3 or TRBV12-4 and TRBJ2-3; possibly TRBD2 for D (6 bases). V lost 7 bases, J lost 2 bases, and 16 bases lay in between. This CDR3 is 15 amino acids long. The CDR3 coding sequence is TGTGCCAGCAAGGACTATGACGGGAACACAGATACGCAGTATTTT. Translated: CASKDYDGNTDTQYF.

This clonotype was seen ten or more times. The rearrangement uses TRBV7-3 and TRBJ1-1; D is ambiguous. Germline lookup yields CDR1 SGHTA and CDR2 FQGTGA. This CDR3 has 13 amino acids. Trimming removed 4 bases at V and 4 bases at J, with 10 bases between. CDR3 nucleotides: TGTGCCAGCAGCTACGGACTGGCCACTGAAGCTTTCTTT. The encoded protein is CASSYGLATEAFF.

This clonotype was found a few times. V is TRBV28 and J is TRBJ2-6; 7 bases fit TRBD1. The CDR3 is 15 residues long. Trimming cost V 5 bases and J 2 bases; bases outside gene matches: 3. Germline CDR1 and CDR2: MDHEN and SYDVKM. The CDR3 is CASSMTGTGANVLTF. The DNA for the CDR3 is TGTGCCAGCAGTATGACAGGGACTGGGGCCAACGTCCTGACTTTC. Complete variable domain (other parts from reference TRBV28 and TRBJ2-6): DVKVTQSSRYLVKRTGEKVFLECVQDMDHENMFWYRQDPGLGLRLIYFSYDVKMKEKGDIPEGYSVSREKKERFSLILESASTNQTSMYLCASSMTGTGANVLTFGAGSRLTVL.

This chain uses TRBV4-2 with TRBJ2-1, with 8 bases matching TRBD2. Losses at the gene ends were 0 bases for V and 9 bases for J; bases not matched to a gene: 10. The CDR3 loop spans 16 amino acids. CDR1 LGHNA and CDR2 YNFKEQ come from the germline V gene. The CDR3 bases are TGTGCCAGCAGCCAAGAAACGGGAGGGGATTGGATTGAGCAGTTCTTC. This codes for CASSQETGGDWIEQFF.